One and the same sample provided the 22 T cell receptor beta chains below, sequenced in a study of vaccination and CD4 T cells after COVID-19. Their antigens remain unidentified. The Oncomine TCR Beta short-read assay was applied to DNA of cultured CD4+ T cells. TCRdb reanalysed the PCR reads using MiXCR and keeps one entry per CDR3 protein. In the table there are some 22,000 distinct CDR3 sequences, roughly 68% of which are singletons. This sample's treatment: 10-day PBMC culture with coronavirus spike peptide pools or control peptides (ViraFEST assay). The source was CD4+ T cells from blood, cultured in vitro, collected after SARS-CoV-2 vaccination. Receptors were obtained from a human donor who received a COVID-19 vaccine.

The CDR3 DNA sequence: TGTGCCAGTAGTATACTCAGGGGGGATACGCAGTATTTT. As protein: CASSILRGDTQYF. This rearrangement joins TRBV19 to TRBJ2-3, with TRBD1 identical over 7 bases. The CDR3 extends over 13 amino acids. The germline V gene encodes CDR1 LNHDA and CDR2 SQIVND (reference sequence). J was trimmed by 6 bases and V by 2 bases; bases with no gene match: 2.

The chain combines TRBV15 with TRBJ2-7; D gene unclear. The end of the DNA aligns better with TRBJ2-6, so the J call may be wrong. This CDR3 region has 12 residues. The germline V gene encodes CDR1 LNHNV and CDR2 YYDKDF (reference sequence). For the CDR3, the DNA is TGTGCCACCAGCAGAGATCCACCTAGTCTGACTTTC. As protein: CATSRDPPSLTF.

V gene TRBV24-1 combines with J gene TRBJ2-3; D tentatively reads TRBD1 or TRBD2 (5 bases each). CDR1 KGHDR and CDR2 SFDVKD come from the germline V gene. CDR3 length equals 16 residues. Trimming took 4 bases from V and 4 from J, leaving 17 bases between them. The CDR3 region is CATSDPSGSGSDTQYF. CDR3 bases: TGTGCCACCAGTGACCCATCAGGGTCGGGGTCAGATACGCAGTATTTT.

This chain connects TRBV18 to TRBJ2-2; maybe TRBD2 (5 bases). This CDR3 comprises 16 residues. Germline CDR1 reads KGHSH; CDR2 reads LQKENI. Between the trimmed V and J ends, which lost 2 bases and 2 bases, there was a span of 12 bases. The CDR3 region is CASSPETGDNTGELFF. DNA for the CDR3: TGTGCCAGCTCACCAGAAACCGGGGATAACACCGGGGAGCTGTTTTTT.

The rearrangement joins TRBV20-1 to TRBJ2-7, with TRBD1 matching 7 bases. The V gene's germline CDR1 is DFQATT and CDR2 SNEGSKA (reference sequence). V gave up 1 base and J gave up 10 bases; unmatched junction bases: 16. The CDR3 loop spans 15 amino acids. The CDR3 DNA follows: TGCAGTGCTAGAGGGAGGACAGGAAGGCAGCGAATCCAGTACTTC. Its protein is CSARGRTGRQRIQYF.

This clonotype was seen just once. The chain has TRBV20-1 and TRBJ1-4; TRBD1 might be the D (5 bases). The CDR3 has 16 residues. V shed 5 bases and J shed 4 bases, with 20 bases lying between them. Germline loops: CDR1 DFQATT, CDR2 SNEGSKA (reference sequence). CDR3: CSARPFMGEDNEKLFF. The CDR3 region has the DNA TGCAGTGCTCGCCCCTTCATGGGGGAAGATAATGAAAAACTGTTTTTT.

This clonotype was seen a few times. This chain joins TRBV20-1 and TRBJ1-5; D ambiguous. Trimming stripped 6 bases from V and 0 bases from J, with 18 bases between. Germline V lookup: CDR1 DFQATT, CDR2 SNEGSKA (reference sequence). This CDR3 spans 16 amino acids. The CDR3 protein is CSARLVRGDSNQPQHF. The CDR3 coding sequence is TGCAGTGCCAGATTGGTGCGGGGAGATAGCAATCAGCCCCAGCATTTT.

The chain employs TRBV7-9 and TRBJ1-1; TRBD1 is a possible D gene (5 bases). Trimming shortened V by 8 bases and J by 4 bases, and 17 bases separated the two germline ends. This CDR3 region has 14 residues. The germline gives CDR1 SEHNR, CDR2 FQNEAQ (reference sequence). The CDR3 coding sequence is TGTGCCAGCTCAGCTTTATTTGGGGGCACTGAAGCTTTCTTT. Its protein product is CASSALFGGTEAFF.

The chain couples TRBV27 to TRBJ1-1; TRBD1 matches 8 bases. J was trimmed by 10 bases and V by 3 bases; bases with no gene match: 7. Germline assignment: CDR1 MNHEY and CDR2 SMNVEV (reference sequence). This CDR3 region has 13 residues. The CDR3 bases are TGTGCCAGCAGTTTGGACAGGGTGGCATTAGCTTTCTTT. Amino acid sequence: CASSLDRVALAFF.

This chain uses TRBV2 with TRBJ1-2, with D uncertain. This CDR3 has 15 residues. The germline V and J ends were trimmed by 8 bases and 0 bases, with 16 bases remaining between them. The germline gives CDR1 SNHLY, CDR2 FYNNEI. As DNA, the CDR3 is TGTGCCAGCGGCTCGCTTCGGCAGCCTAACTATGGCTACACCTTC. This gives the protein CASGSLRQPNYGYTF. The full variable domain, completed using reference TRBV2 and TRBJ1-2, is EPEVTQTPSHQVTQMGQEVILRCVPISNHLYFYWYRQILGQKVEFLVSFYNNEISEKSEIFDDQFSVERPDGSNFTLKIRSTKLEDSAMYFCASGSLRQPNYGYTFGSGTRLTVV.

In the case of this clonotype: Germline is not matched at one junction end, which may reflect a read error. The J gene is TRBJ2-5, the V gene TRBV7-9; 7 nucleotides match TRBD1. The CDR3 totals 12 residues. Per germline, CDR1 SEHNR and CDR2 FQNEAQ (reference sequence). The CDR3 DNA sequence: TGCGCCAGCAGTAGGACAGGAGAGACCCAGTACTTC. Its protein product is CASSRTGETQYF. Filled out from reference TRBV7-9 and TRBJ2-5, the complete variable domain reads DTGVSQNPRHKITKRGQNVTFRCDPISEHNRLYWYRQTLGQGPEFLTYFQNEAQLEKSRLLSDRFSAERPKGSFSTLEIQRTEQGDSAMYLCASSRTGETQYFGPGTRLLVL.

The V call is TRBV20-1, the J call TRBJ1-1, with D possibly matching TRBD1 (5 bases). CDR3 size: 14 residues. From germline, CDR1 is DFQATT and CDR2 SNEGSKA (reference sequence). V was cut by 5 bases and J by 4 bases, with 17 bases left in between. The CDR3 DNA reads as TGCAGTGCTCGGCGTGGGGGGTCGGTCACTGAAGCTTTCTTT. Its translation: CSARRGGSVTEAFF.

This clonotype was seen a handful of times. The chain carries TRBV28 and TRBJ2-2, with 11 bases that match TRBD2. The germline V gene has CDR1 MDHEN and CDR2 SYDVKM. The J segment lost 1 base and the V segment lost 5 bases, leaving 3 bases of the junction unmatched. The CDR3 runs 16 residues. The CDR3: CASSLAGGWNTGELFF. CDR3 DNA sequence: TGTGCCAGCAGTCTAGCGGGGGGCTGGAACACCGGGGAGCTGTTTTTT.

The chain recombines TRBV12-3 or TRBV12-4 with TRBJ2-2, with D possibly being TRBD1 (6 bases). With 5 bases removed from V and 3 bases from J, the gap between germline ends came to 13 bases. The length of the CDR3 is 15 residues. This chain's CDR3 is CASSPGTTYTGELFF. CDR3 coding DNA: TGTGCCAGCAGTCCCGGGACAACCTACACCGGGGAGCTGTTTTTT.

The chain recombines TRBV12-3 or TRBV12-4 with TRBJ1-5; TRBD1 is a possible D gene (6 bases). The CDR3 consists of 14 residues. V was clipped by 5 bases and J by 6 bases, with 14 bases between them. CDR3: CASSPYREGQPQHF. For the CDR3, the DNA is TGTGCCAGCAGTCCCTACAGGGAGGGTCAGCCCCAGCATTTT.

The rearrangement links TRBV7-9 to TRBJ2-5; D unclear. The CDR3 extends over 12 amino acids. Germline CDR1 and CDR2: SEHNR and FQNEAQ (reference sequence). The V and J ends lost 5 bases and 5 bases respectively, with 9 bases between them. In DNA, the CDR3 is TGTGCCAGCAGCCCGATACTGGAGACCCAGTACTTC. This translates into CASSPILETQYF.

Concerning this clonotype: A junction end diverges from the germline sequence, so it may reflect a read error. The chain couples TRBV15 to TRBJ1-2, with 10 bases matching TRBD1. The CDR3 is 13 amino acids. Germline loops: CDR1 LNHNV, CDR2 YYDKDF (reference sequence). DNA of the CDR3: TGTGCCACCAGCACGGGACAGGGGATAGGCTACGCCTTC. Its protein is CATSTGQGIGYAF.

This chain connects TRBV20-1 to TRBJ1-6; no firm D call. The CDR3 length is 14 residues. Germline V gene data show CDR1 as DFQATT and CDR2 as SNEGSKA (reference sequence). The germline V and J ends were trimmed by 0 bases and 7 bases, with 10 bases remaining between them. DNA of the CDR3: TGCAGTGCTAGAGATGCGCAGACCAATTCACCCCTCCACTTT. It encodes CSARDAQTNSPLHF.

The V and J genes are TRBV12-5 and TRBJ1-2, with D hard to call. The germline gives CDR1 LGHNT, CDR2 FRNRAP. The CDR3 runs to 16 residues. With 4 bases removed from V and 5 bases from J, the gap between germline ends came to 20 bases. The CDR3 bases are TGTGCTAGTGGTTCGCGTCCTTCATCAGTGATGTATGGCTACACCTTC. Amino acid sequence: CASGSRPSSVMYGYTF.

The CDR3 region has the DNA TGTGCCAGCTCACCCTACGGGGCGAACACTGAAGCTTTCTTT. Translating it yields CASSPYGANTEAFF. The chain is built from TRBV18 and TRBJ1-1; D is perhaps TRBD1 (5 bases). The CDR3 totals 14 residues. Germline-derived CDR1 and CDR2 are KGHSH and LQKENI. The V end was cut by 3 bases, the J end by 1 base, with 9 bases between.

CDR3 sequence (DNA): TGTGCCAGCATCAGGGGATTGAACAGGGGGAGGTCGAATGAGCAGTTCTTC. Residues: CASIRGLNRGRSNEQFF. V usage is TRBV12-3 or TRBV12-4 and J usage is TRBJ2-1, with 8 bases that match TRBD1. The CDR3 loop spans 17 amino acids. The V gene end was trimmed by 7 bases and the J gene end by 7 bases; junction bases not matched to a gene: 18.

The chain couples TRBV20-1 to TRBJ2-5; D remains unclear. Trimming left V 6 bases short and J 5 bases short, with 7 bases between. Germline V gene data show CDR1 as DFQATT and CDR2 as SNEGSKA (reference sequence). CDR3 length equals 10 residues. The CDR3 sequence is CSASEETQYF. Here the CDR3 DNA reads TGCAGTGCCTCGGAGGAGACCCAGTACTTC.